The 23 T cell receptor beta chains below all came from one sample that was sequenced in a study of blood T cell repertoires in COVID-19. Assay used: immunoSEQ multiplex PCR; TCRdb lists only in-frame clones, some missing. Of approximately 100,000 clones listed, 81% are singletons. Sequenced sample: peripheral blood. These receptors all come from a woman of 80 years or more with acute or convalescent COVID-19.

This chain joins TRBV7-2 and TRBJ1-6, with a tentative D call TRBD1 (5 bases). Germline loops: CDR1 SGHTA, CDR2 FQGNSA. The length of the CDR3 is 14 residues. V dropped 6 bases and J dropped 8 bases, with 14 bases sitting between them. CDR3: CASRGTPGDSPLHF. As DNA, the CDR3 is TGTGCCAGCAGAGGGACTCCCGGAGATTCACCCCTCCACTTT.

The genes are TRBV9 and TRBJ1-3; D not resolved. Germline V gene sequence: CDR1 SGDLS, CDR2 YYNGEE. Trimming took off 1 base at V and 0 bases at J, with 14 bases between the two ends. This CDR3 has 17 amino acids. CDR3 loop: CASSVHSPGSSGNTIYF. CDR3 bases: TGTGCCAGCAGCGTACATTCGCCGGGGAGCTCTGGAAACACCATATATTTT.

This clone was seen more than once but under ten times. The rearrangement joins TRBV19 to TRBJ1-2, with 8 bases lining up with TRBD1. CDR1 LNHDA and CDR2 SQIVND come from the germline V gene (reference sequence). V lost 2 bases to trimming and J lost 8 bases; unmatched junction nucleotides: 10. The CDR3 covers 15 residues. The CDR3 DNA reads TGTGCCAGTAGTATACGGGACAGGCTGAGAGGAGGCTACACCTTC. It yields the protein CASSIRDRLRGGYTF.

J is TRBJ1-6 and V is TRBV3-1 (or the pseudogene TRBV3-2); D is ambiguous. Germline CDR1 reads LGHDT; CDR2 reads YNNKEL (reference sequence). The CDR3 totals 15 residues. V shed 0 bases and J shed 6 bases, with 9 bases lying between them. The CDR3 DNA is TGTGCCAGCAGCCAAGATTTCGCAGTTAATTCACCCCTCCACTTT. This translates into CASSQDFAVNSPLHF.

About this clone itself: The CDR3 ends on some other residue instead of the conserved phenylalanine or tryptophan, so this is likely a read error. V and J are TRBV2 and TRBJ1-2; no reliable D call. Germline lookup yields CDR1 SNHLY and CDR2 FYNNEI. V lost 7 bases and J 7 bases, leaving 13 bases between the germline ends. This CDR3 comprises 12 residues. CDR3 coding DNA: TGTGCCAGCAAAATTACAGTACTTGGCTACACCCTC. Its protein is CASKITVLGYTL.

The chain combines TRBV3-1 (or the pseudogene TRBV3-2) with TRBJ1-1, with D uncertain. The CDR3 is made up of 11 amino acids. With 2 bases removed from V and 8 bases from J, the gap between germline ends came to 6 bases. In germline, CDR1 is LGHDT, CDR2 YNNKEL (reference sequence). DNA for the CDR3: TGTGCCAGCAGCCAATCAAGCGAAGCTTTCTTT. It codes for CASSQSSEAFF.

This clone appeared a few times. The chain employs TRBV7-2 and TRBJ1-2, with 7 bases aligning to TRBD1. V lost 2 bases to trimming and J lost 6 bases; unmatched junction nucleotides: 3. This CDR3 is 13 amino acids long. CDR1 and CDR2 (germline): SGHTA, FQGNSA. The CDR3 sequence: CASSLPQGNGYTF. For the CDR3, the DNA is TGTGCCAGCAGCTTACCACAGGGGAATGGCTACACCTTC.

The chain joins TRBV2 to TRBJ2-7; TRBD1 matches at 8 bases. The CDR3 contains 14 residues. The germline V gene encodes CDR1 SNHLY and CDR2 FYNNEI. Losses at the gene ends were 6 bases for V and 5 bases for J; bases not matched to a gene: 9. CDR3 loop: CASRRWGQANEQYF. CDR3 nucleotide sequence: TGTGCCAGCAGGAGGTGGGGACAGGCAAACGAGCAGTACTTC.

This sequence joins TRBV5-4 and TRBJ2-5; 8 positions match TRBD2. From germline, CDR1 is SGHNT and CDR2 YYREEE (reference sequence). The CDR3 consists of 15 residues. J lost 1 base, V lost 4 bases, and 6 bases had no gene match. CDR3 amino acids: CASSPSGGPQETQYF. Written as DNA, the CDR3 is TGTGCCAGCAGCCCATCGGGGGGGCCCCAAGAGACCCAGTACTTC.

In DNA, the CDR3 is TGCGCCAGCAGCCCCCGGGAGGGGATTAACACTGAAGCTTTCTTT. Its protein product is CASSPREGINTEAFF. The chain couples TRBV5-1 to TRBJ1-1; a possible D gene is TRBD1 (5 bases). Per germline, CDR1 SGHRS and CDR2 YFSETQ. V shed 4 bases and J shed 2 bases, with 15 bases lying between them. The CDR3 runs to 15 residues. Full variable domain (outside the CDR3, taken from reference TRBV5-1 and TRBJ1-1): KAGVTQTPRYLIKTRGQQVTLSCSPISGHRSVSWYQQTPGQGLQFLFEYFSETQRNKGNFPGRFSGRQFSNSRSEMNVSTLELGDSALYLCASSPREGINTEAFFGQGTRLTVV.

This chain joins TRBV3-1 (or the pseudogene TRBV3-2) and TRBJ1-3; no definite D call. The germline gives CDR1 LGHDT, CDR2 YNNKEL (reference sequence). The CDR3 is made up of 18 amino acids. V lost 0 bases and J 0 bases, leaving 15 bases between the germline ends. The CDR3, as DNA: TGTGCCAGCAGCCAAGACCGCTCCTCTAGGCCCTCTGGAAACACCATATATTTT. Its translation: CASSQDRSSRPSGNTIYF.

The chain employs TRBV7-2 and TRBJ1-1; 8 bases agree with TRBD1. V lost 5 bases, J lost 0 bases, and 5 bases stayed unmatched. Germline V gene sequence: CDR1 SGHTA, CDR2 FQGNSA. The CDR3 is made up of 15 amino acids. The CDR3 region is CASSPRTGMNTEAFF. As DNA, the CDR3 is TGTGCCAGCAGCCCGAGGACAGGGATGAACACTGAAGCTTTCTTT.

This clone was observed once. The V gene is TRBV5-6, the J gene TRBJ2-2; TRBD1 matches 8 bases. J was trimmed by 0 bases and V by 4 bases; bases with no gene match: 5. The CDR3 runs 16 residues. Germline V gene lookup returns CDR1 SGHDT and CDR2 YYEEEE. CDR3 sequence: CASSNRQGTNTGELFF. As DNA, the CDR3 is TGTGCCAGCAGCAATAGACAGGGGACGAACACCGGGGAGCTGTTTTTT. The full variable domain, its missing parts supplied by reference TRBV5-6 and TRBJ2-2, is DAGVTQSPTHLIKTRGQQVTLRCSPKSGHDTVSWYQQALGQGPQFIFQYYEEEERQRGNFPDRFSGHQFPNYSSELNVNALLLGDSALYLCASSNRQGTNTGELFFGEGSRLTVL.

The chain combines TRBV5-1 with TRBJ1-6, with D possibly TRBD1 on 6 matching bases. The CDR3 sequence is 15 residues long. Looked up from germline, CDR1 is SGHRS and CDR2 is YFSETQ. Trimming took 4 bases from V and 7 from J, leaving 15 bases between them. The CDR3 nucleotides are TGCGCCAGCAGCGCCTATGGACAGCGGAATTCACCCCTCCACTTT. Translating it yields CASSAYGQRNSPLHF.

CDR3 nucleotide sequence: TGTGCCAGCAGTTCTAGCGGGAACCAGCCCCAGCATTTT. It translates to CASSSSGNQPQHF. The chain carries TRBV6-2 or TRBV6-3 and TRBJ1-5; D not certain. Germline-derived CDR1 and CDR2 are MNHEY and SVGEGT. The CDR3 totals 13 residues. V lost 4 bases and J 7 bases, leaving 11 bases between the germline ends.

The V and J genes are TRBV18 and TRBJ1-1; D is unresolved. The germline gives CDR1 KGHSH, CDR2 LQKENI. CDR3 length: 14 amino acids. Trimming removed 1 base from V and 1 base from J, with 7 bases in between. CDR3 in amino acids: CASSPQTGNTEAFF. The CDR3 DNA reads as TGTGCCAGCTCACCACAAACGGGGAACACTGAAGCTTTCTTT.

This chain uses TRBV7-8 with TRBJ2-1; tentative D call: TRBD2 (7 bases). The CDR3 loop spans 19 amino acids. Germline assignment: CDR1 SGHVS and CDR2 FQNEAQ. V lost 0 bases and J lost 7, with 25 bases in between. CDR3 region: CASSLAWKAKGGGWNEQFF. CDR3 in DNA: TGTGCCAGCAGCTTAGCGTGGAAAGCTAAGGGGGGGGGCTGGAATGAGCAGTTCTTC.

The rearrangement uses TRBV18 and TRBJ2-3, with 8 bases that match TRBD2. Trimming at V came to 3 bases and at J to 0 bases, leaving 11 bases not matched to a gene. CDR1 and CDR2 from the germline V gene are KGHSH and LQKENI. CDR3 length equals 18 residues. The CDR3 nucleotides read TGTGCCAGCTCACCTGTAGCGGGGATCACGACTAGCACAGATACGCAGTATTTT. Translating gives CASSPVAGITTSTDTQYF.

The chain recombines TRBV5-1 with TRBJ2-5; D may be TRBD1 (7 bases). This CDR3 spans 14 amino acids. Germline V CDR1 and CDR2: SGHRS, YFSETQ. Trimming pared 4 bases from V and 5 bases from J, leaving 15 bases between. The CDR3 loop is CASSLGGQMETQYF. The CDR3 DNA is TGCGCCAGCAGCCTGGGGGGACAGATGGAGACCCAGTACTTC.

The CDR3: CASSPPGVFPYGYTF. The CDR3 DNA is TGTGCCAGCTCACCACCGGGCGTTTTTCCTTATGGCTACACCTTC. The J gene is TRBJ1-2, the V gene TRBV18; D gene unclear. Germline V gene data show CDR1 as KGHSH and CDR2 as LQKENI. V lost 0 bases to trimming and J lost 5 bases, with 13 bases between them. The CDR3 has 15 amino acids.

This chain joins TRBV5-6 and TRBJ1-5; D possibly corresponds to TRBD1 (6 bases). Germline V gene data show CDR1 as SGHDT and CDR2 as YYEEEE. The V and J ends lost 1 base and 3 bases respectively, with 14 bases between them. The CDR3 extends over 16 amino acids. The CDR3 DNA is TGTGCCAGCAGCTTGTGGGGGGGCCCTACCAATCAGCCCCAGCATTTT. Translation gives CASSLWGGPTNQPQHF.

V and J are TRBV28 and TRBJ2-1; TRBD2 matches 7 bases. The germline gives CDR1 MDHEN, CDR2 SYDVKM. This CDR3 region has 17 residues. Losses at the gene ends were 3 bases for V and 5 bases for J; bases not matched to a gene: 13. CDR3 bases: TGTGCCAGCAGTTTTAGTCCTCGGAGCGGGGCTAACAATGAGCAGTTCTTC. Translation gives CASSFSPRSGANNEQFF.

V and J are TRBV5-1 and TRBJ2-5; 7 bases agree with TRBD1. The CDR3 contains 15 residues. Germline-derived CDR1 and CDR2 are SGHRS and YFSETQ. V shed 4 bases, J shed 2 bases, and the junction held 8 bases outside the gene matches. The DNA for the CDR3 is TGCGCCAGCAGCCCCAAGGGACAGATACAAGAGACCCAGTACTTC. Amino acids: CASSPKGQIQETQYF.